The 32 T cell receptor beta chains below were found in one sample sequenced in a study of T cells expressing NK-cell markers. Reanalyzing the 5' RACE reads, TCRdb keeps one entry per CDR3 protein, without DNA. This repertoire comprises hundreds of thousands of distinct CDR3 sequences; its ten largest clones make up 6% to 9.5%. Sequenced: blood T cells: a sorted CD56 or NKG2C T cell subset, CD4+ or CD8+ T cells, or bulk PBMC T cells (not recorded which). The receptors were sampled from a woman between 18 and 75 years old in good health.

The rearrangement joins TRBV7-9 to TRBJ1-1; TCRdb picks TRBD1, but there is no DNA to check that call. Germline V gene lookup returns CDR1 SEHNR and CDR2 FQNEAQ (reference sequence). CDR3 length: 15 amino acids. The CDR3 loop is CASSQGQGANTEAFF.

The chain is built from TRBV5-1 and TRBJ2-3; the D call from TCRdb, TRBD2, cannot be confirmed without DNA. The CDR3 has 18 residues. Germline V gene sequence: CDR1 SGHRS, CDR2 YFSETQ. CDR3 sequence reads: CASSRTSGKMEGGDTQYF.

The chain is built from TRBV18 and TRBJ2-1; TCRdb selects TRBD2, and the lack of DNA leaves this call unchecked. Germline CDR1 KGHSH, CDR2 LQKENI. The CDR3 consists of 14 residues. CDR3 region: CASSPLDEGVGQFF.

The chain couples TRBV10-3 to TRBJ2-2. The CDR3 spans 13 residues. CDR1 is ENHRY, CDR2 SYGVKD, per germline. This chain's CDR3 is CAIGEENTGELFF.

CDR3 protein: CASSTQGYGYTF. This sequence joins TRBV28 and TRBJ1-2; TCRdb lists TRBD1, though no DNA is available to test this call. Per germline, CDR1 MDHEN and CDR2 SYDVKM. CDR3 size: 12 residues.

This chain connects TRBV6-6 to TRBJ2-4. The germline V gene encodes CDR1 MNHNY and CDR2 SVGAGI (reference sequence). The CDR3 extends over 11 amino acids. The CDR3 loop is CASSYSGWTYF.

The chain carries TRBV20-1 and TRBJ2-3; there is no DNA to check the TCRdb D call of TRBD2. The CDR3 spans 14 residues. Germline assignment: CDR1 DFQATT and CDR2 SNEGSKA (reference sequence). The CDR3 protein is CSARGLAGVDTQYF.

This rearrangement joins TRBV7-6 to TRBJ1-2; the D call from TCRdb, TRBD1, cannot be confirmed without DNA. Germline V gene sequence: CDR1 SGHVS, CDR2 FNYEAQ. This CDR3 contains 13 residues. The CDR3 loop reads CASSPIPGGGYTF.

J is TRBJ1-1 and V is TRBV12-3 or TRBV12-4; there is no DNA to check the TCRdb D call of TRBD1. The CDR3 consists of 14 residues. This CDR3 is CASRRQGPNTEAFF.

J is TRBJ2-6 and V is TRBV5-1; TCRdb's assignment of TRBD2 cannot be checked, as there is no DNA. Germline CDR1 is SGHRS and CDR2 is YFSETQ. This CDR3 is 19 amino acids long. The CDR3 reads CASSPQLAGGFSGANVLTF.

The chain employs TRBV4-3 and TRBJ1-5. The germline V gene encodes CDR1 LGHNA and CDR2 YSLEER. The CDR3 runs 16 residues. The CDR3 is CASSQDFDWGNQPQHF.

The rearrangement joins TRBV12-3 or TRBV12-4 to TRBJ1-1; with no DNA, the TCRdb D assignment of TRBD1 cannot be verified. The CDR3 sequence is 14 residues long. The CDR3 sequence: CASTSGDGYTEAFF.

This CDR3 reads CASKRVATYEQYF. The chain has TRBV12-3 or TRBV12-4 and TRBJ2-7. The CDR3 is 13 amino acids.

The CDR3 reads CASSLTTSGHEYF. V is TRBV5-1 and J is TRBJ2-3; TCRdb names TRBD1, which stays unverified in the absence of DNA. Germline CDR1 is SGHRS and CDR2 is YFSETQ. The CDR3 totals 13 residues.

The gene calls are TRBV7-2 and TRBJ1-3. Germline V lookup: CDR1 SGHTA, CDR2 FQGNSA. The CDR3 has 12 amino acids. The CDR3 protein is CASSTNSDTIYF.

V usage is TRBV9 and J usage is TRBJ2-3; TCRdb picks TRBD1, but there is no DNA to check that call. This CDR3 contains 16 residues. Germline V gives CDR1 SGDLS, CDR2 YYNGEE. The CDR3 protein is CASSPQGRLSTDTQYF.

This chain joins TRBV20-1 and TRBJ2-5. CDR3 length: 14 amino acids. Per germline, CDR1 DFQATT and CDR2 SNEGSKA (reference sequence). The CDR3 is CSARDRVSQETQYF.

The chain is built from TRBV3-1 and TRBJ1-2. The CDR3 length is 12 residues. Germline-derived CDR1 and CDR2 are LGHDT and YNNKEL (reference sequence). The CDR3 sequence is CATESDLYGYTF.

The chain combines TRBV5-1 with TRBJ2-3; the D call from TCRdb, TRBD1, cannot be confirmed without DNA. Germline V CDR1 and CDR2: SGHRS, YFSETQ. This CDR3 comprises 14 residues. The CDR3 protein is CASSPGLDTDTQYF.

The chain joins TRBV29-1 to TRBJ2-2; as DNA is missing, the TRBD1 call by TCRdb cannot be tested. This CDR3 has 15 residues. Germline assignment: CDR1 SQVTM and CDR2 ANQGSEA. CDR3 amino acids: CSVLGGKLNTGELFF.

J is TRBJ2-3 and V is TRBV7-3; lacking DNA, the TRBD1 call made by TCRdb goes unchecked. CDR3 length: 14 amino acids. The germline CDR1 and CDR2 sequences are SGHTA and FQGTGA. CDR3 region: CASSLRGDTDTQYF.

The chain combines TRBV25-1 with TRBJ2-7; lacking DNA, the TRBD1 call made by TCRdb goes unchecked. The CDR3 contains 15 residues. Germline CDR1 reads MGHDK; CDR2 reads SYGVNS. The CDR3 here is CASSEWGDISYEQYF.

The chain has TRBV10-3 and TRBJ2-3; with no DNA, the TCRdb D assignment of TRBD2 cannot be verified. Per germline, CDR1 ENHRY and CDR2 SYGVKD. CDR3 length equals 18 residues. Here the CDR3 reads CAISELTSGSLVTDTQYF.

The V and J genes are TRBV13 and TRBJ2-3. The CDR3 is made up of 13 amino acids. Germline CDR1 and CDR2: PRHDT and FYEKMQ (reference sequence). This CDR3 reads CASSLGVPDTQYF.

The V gene is TRBV6-1, the J gene TRBJ2-1; no DNA is available, so the TRBD1 call from TCRdb remains unchecked. CDR3 length: 18 residues. Germline V CDR1 and CDR2: MNHNS, SASEGT. CDR3 protein: CASNRQGGLQSSYNEQFF.

The rearrangement uses TRBV2 and TRBJ2-1; TCRdb's D call, TRBD1, is unchecked because there is no DNA. From germline, CDR1 is SNHLY and CDR2 FYNNEI. This CDR3 has 15 residues. The CDR3 protein is CASSDRGASLNEQFF.

The chain is built from TRBV2 and TRBJ2-5; the TRBD2 assignment by TCRdb is unverifiable without DNA. The CDR3 consists of 16 residues. Per germline, CDR1 SNHLY and CDR2 FYNNEI. CDR3 amino acids: CASSESAGTPQETQYF.

The chain joins TRBV20-1 to TRBJ2-1. Germline CDR1 reads DFQATT; CDR2 reads SNEGSKA (reference sequence). This CDR3 comprises 14 residues. CDR3 sequence reads: CSATTQSSYNEQFF.

The chain has TRBV6-5 and TRBJ2-4. Germline-derived CDR1 and CDR2 are MNHEY and SVGAGI. There are 14 residues in the CDR3. CDR3 loop: CASSYDLGSDIQYF.

The rearrangement uses TRBV3-1 and TRBJ1-1; TCRdb names TRBD1, which stays unverified in the absence of DNA. Germline V gene lookup returns CDR1 LGHDT and CDR2 YNNKEL (reference sequence). The length of the CDR3 is 14 residues. The CDR3 region is CASSQGRTGGEAFF.

The CDR3: CASSAGSAQQYF. The J gene is TRBJ2-7, the V gene TRBV27; TCRdb proposes TRBD1, but this gene call is untestable without DNA. The germline CDR1 and CDR2 sequences are MNHEY and SMNVEV (reference sequence). The CDR3 consists of 12 residues.

The chain is built from TRBV7-3 and TRBJ2-1; TCRdb's D gene call, TRBD2, goes unchecked for lack of DNA. Germline loops: CDR1 SGHTA, CDR2 FQGTGA. The CDR3 spans 14 residues. The CDR3 reads CASATSGTYNEQFF. Based on the CDR3 plus reference TRBV7-3 and TRBJ2-1, the full variable domain is GAGVSQTPSNKVTEKGKYVELRCDPISGHTALYWYRQSLGQGPEFLIYFQGTGAADDSGLPNDRFFAVRPEGSVSTLKIQRTERGDSAVYLCASATSGTYNEQFFGPGTRLTVL.